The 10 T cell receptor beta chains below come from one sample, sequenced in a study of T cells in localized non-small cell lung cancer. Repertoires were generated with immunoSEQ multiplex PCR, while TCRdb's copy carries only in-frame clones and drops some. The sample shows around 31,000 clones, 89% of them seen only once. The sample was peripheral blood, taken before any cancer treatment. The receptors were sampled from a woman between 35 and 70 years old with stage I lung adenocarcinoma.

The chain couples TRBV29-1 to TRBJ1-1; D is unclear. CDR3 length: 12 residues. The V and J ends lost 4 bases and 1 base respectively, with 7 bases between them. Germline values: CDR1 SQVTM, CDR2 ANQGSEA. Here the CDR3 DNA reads TGCAGCGTTGCTATGGGGAACACTGAAGCTTTCTTT. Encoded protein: CSVAMGNTEAFF. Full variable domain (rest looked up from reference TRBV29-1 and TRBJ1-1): SAVISQKPSRDICQRGTSLTIQCQVDSQVTMMFWYRQQPGQSLTLIATANQGSEATYESGFVIDKFPISRPNLTFSTLTVSNMSPEDSSIYLCSVAMGNTEAFFGQGTRLTVV.

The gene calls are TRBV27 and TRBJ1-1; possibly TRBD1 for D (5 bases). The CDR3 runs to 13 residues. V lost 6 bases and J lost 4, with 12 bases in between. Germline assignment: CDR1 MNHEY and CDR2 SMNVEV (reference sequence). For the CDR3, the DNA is TGTGCCAGCAGAAGGGGTTGGAGCACTGAAGCTTTCTTT. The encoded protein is CASRRGWSTEAFF.

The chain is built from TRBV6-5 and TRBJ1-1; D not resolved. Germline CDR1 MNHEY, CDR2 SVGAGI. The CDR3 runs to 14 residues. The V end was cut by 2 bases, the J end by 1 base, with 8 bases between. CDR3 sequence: CASSYQWRNTEAFF. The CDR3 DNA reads TGTGCCAGCAGTTACCAGTGGAGGAACACTGAAGCTTTCTTT.

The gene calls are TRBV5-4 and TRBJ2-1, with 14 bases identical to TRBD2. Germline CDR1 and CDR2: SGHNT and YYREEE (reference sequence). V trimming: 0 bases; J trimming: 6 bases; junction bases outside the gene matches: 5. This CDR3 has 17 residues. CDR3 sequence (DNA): TGTGCCAGCAGCTTGGGGGCGGGGACTAGCGGGAGCAATGAGCAGTTCTTC. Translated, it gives CASSLGAGTSGSNEQFF.

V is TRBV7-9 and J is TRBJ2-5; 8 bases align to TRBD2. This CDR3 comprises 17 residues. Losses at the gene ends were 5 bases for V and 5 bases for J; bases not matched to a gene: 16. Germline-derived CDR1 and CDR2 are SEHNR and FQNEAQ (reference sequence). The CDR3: CASSPGRREARRETQYF. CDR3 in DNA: TGTGCCAGCAGCCCCGGTCGGCGGGAGGCCCGGCGGGAGACCCAGTACTTC.

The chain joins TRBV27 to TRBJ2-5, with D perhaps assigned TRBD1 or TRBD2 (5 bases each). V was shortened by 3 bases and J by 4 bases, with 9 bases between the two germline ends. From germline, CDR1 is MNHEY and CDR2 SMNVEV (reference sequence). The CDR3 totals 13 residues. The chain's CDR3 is CASSFRDGETQYF. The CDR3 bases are TGTGCCAGCAGTTTCAGGGACGGAGAGACCCAGTACTTC.

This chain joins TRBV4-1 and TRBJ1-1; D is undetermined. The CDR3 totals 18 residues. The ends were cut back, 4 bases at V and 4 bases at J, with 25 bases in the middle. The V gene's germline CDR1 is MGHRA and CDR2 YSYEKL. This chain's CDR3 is CASSRSAGPLVSTTEAFF. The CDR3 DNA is TGCGCCAGCAGCCGAAGTGCCGGGCCCCTCGTTTCAACCACTGAAGCTTTCTTT.

The CDR3 sequence is CASSQVGPGQGLYGYTF. As DNA, the CDR3 is TGCGCCAGCAGCCAAGTCGGGCCGGGACAGGGGTTATATGGCTACACCTTC. The rearrangement links TRBV4-1 to TRBJ1-2, with TRBD1 matching 10 bases. The CDR3 length is 17 residues. CDR1 MGHRA and CDR2 YSYEKL come from the germline V gene. V lost 1 base and J lost 5; bases outside the gene matches: 10.

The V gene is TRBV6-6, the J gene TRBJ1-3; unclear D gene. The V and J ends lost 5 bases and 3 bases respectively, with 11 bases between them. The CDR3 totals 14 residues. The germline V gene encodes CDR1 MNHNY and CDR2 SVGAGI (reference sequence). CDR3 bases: TGTGCCAGCAGTCTCACGACGGGTGGAAACACCATATATTTT. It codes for CASSLTTGGNTIYF.

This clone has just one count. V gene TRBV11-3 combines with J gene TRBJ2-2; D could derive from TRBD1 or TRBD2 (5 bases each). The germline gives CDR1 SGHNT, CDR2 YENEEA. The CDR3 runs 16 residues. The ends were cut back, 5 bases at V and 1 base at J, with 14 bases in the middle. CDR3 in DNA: TGTGCCAGCAGCACGGGACCACCACTGAACACCGGGGAGCTGTTTTTT. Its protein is CASSTGPPLNTGELFF.